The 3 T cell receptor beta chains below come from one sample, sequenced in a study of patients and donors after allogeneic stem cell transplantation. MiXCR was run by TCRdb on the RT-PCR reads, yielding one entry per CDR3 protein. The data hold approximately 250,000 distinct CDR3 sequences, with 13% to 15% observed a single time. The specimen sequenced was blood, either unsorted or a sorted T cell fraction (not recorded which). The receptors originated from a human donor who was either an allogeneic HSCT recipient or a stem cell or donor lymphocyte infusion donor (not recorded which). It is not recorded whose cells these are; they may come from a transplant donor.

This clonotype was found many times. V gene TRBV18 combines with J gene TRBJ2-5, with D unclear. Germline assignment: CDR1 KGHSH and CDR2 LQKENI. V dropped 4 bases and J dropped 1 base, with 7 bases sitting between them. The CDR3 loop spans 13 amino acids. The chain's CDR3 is CASSLDIQETQYF. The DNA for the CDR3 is TGTGCCAGCTCACTTGACATCCAAGAGACCCAGTACTTC.

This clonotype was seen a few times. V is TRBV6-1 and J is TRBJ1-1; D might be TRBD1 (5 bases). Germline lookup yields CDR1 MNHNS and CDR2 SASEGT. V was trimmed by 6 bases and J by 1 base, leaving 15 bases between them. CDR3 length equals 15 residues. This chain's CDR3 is CASSETAGGNTEAFF. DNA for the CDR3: TGTGCCAGCAGCGAGACAGCGGGAGGGAACACTGAAGCTTTCTTT.

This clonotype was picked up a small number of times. As DNA, the CDR3 is TGCAGTGCTAGCTCCCTTTTTGAGATGAACACTGAAGCTTTCTTT. Protein sequence: CSASSLFEMNTEAFF. V is TRBV20-1 and J is TRBJ1-1; no firm D call. From germline, CDR1 is DFQATT and CDR2 SNEGSKA (reference sequence). The CDR3 extends over 15 amino acids. Trimming shortened V by 3 bases and J by 0 bases, and 14 bases separated the two germline ends.